This is a list of T cell receptor beta chains from one sample in a study of blood T cell repertoires in COVID-19. Libraries were prepared by immunoSEQ multiplex PCR; TCRdb keeps only in-frame clonotypes and omits some of them. The sample shows 25,000 to 35,000 clones, more than 75% of them seen only once. Sequenced sample: peripheral blood. The source is a human donor in a cohort sampled during active COVID-19. The donor label of this sample is uncertain. CDR3s include the opening cysteine and the closing phenylalanine or tryptophan. D genes are given only for firm matches. Clone size appears in some rows only: once, few, many, or a class for an expanded clone.

D: -
J: TRBJ1-5
size: -
length: 16
V: TRBV28
DNA: TGTGCCAGCAGTTCCCGGACAGTCCTGAGCAATCAGCCCCAGCATTTT
CDR3: CASSSRTVLSNQPQHF

D: TRBD2
J: TRBJ2-1
size: -
length: 15
V: TRBV18
DNA: TGTGCCAGCTCACCGGGCGGGAGTTCATACAATGAGCAGTTCTTC
CDR3: CASSPGGSSYNEQFF

D: TRBD2
J: TRBJ2-3
size: once
length: 14
V: TRBV2
DNA: TGTGCCAGCAGCCTAGCGGGAGATGGTGATACGCAGTATTTT
CDR3: CASSLAGDGDTQYF

D: TRBD2
J: TRBJ2-7
size: -
length: 15
V: TRBV27
DNA: TGTGCCAGCAGGGAGACTAGCGGGGGGACCTACGAGCAGTACTTC
CDR3: CASRETSGGTYEQYF

D: -
J: TRBJ2-1
size: -
length: 15
V: TRBV27
DNA: TGTGCCAGCAGCCTTGGGGGCAACCTGAACAATGAGCAGTTCTTC
CDR3: CASSLGGNLNNEQFF

D: -
J: TRBJ1-1
size: -
length: 15
V: TRBV6-1
DNA: TGTGCCAGCAGTGAATTAGCGGGGGACAACTCTATGGCTTTCTTT
CDR3: CASSELAGDNSMAFF

D: TRBD1
J: TRBJ2-1
size: -
length: 15
V: TRBV18
DNA: TGTGCCAGCTCACCAACAGGGGGCCCAAACAATGAGCAGTTCTTC
CDR3: CASSPTGGPNNEQFF

D: -
J: TRBJ1-1
size: -
length: 14
V: TRBV5-1
DNA: TGCGCCAGCAGCTTGGGAGGGTTCAGTAATGAAGCTTTCTTT
CDR3: CASSLGGFSNEAFF

D: TRBD1
J: TRBJ1-4
size: -
length: 13
V: TRBV5-1
DNA: TGCGCCAGCAGCTCGGACAGGGATGAAAAACTGTTTTTT
CDR3: CASSSDRDEKLFF

D: -
J: TRBJ2-3
size: -
length: 14
V: TRBV25-1
DNA: TGTGCCAGCAGTGAATCCCAGGGAGGAGATACGCAGTATTTT
CDR3: CASSESQGGDTQYF

D: TRBD1
J: TRBJ2-1
size: -
length: 13
V: TRBV11-2
DNA: TGTGCCAGCAGCCACAGGGGGCAGGGTGAGCAGTTCTTC
CDR3: CASSHRGQGEQFF

D: -
J: TRBJ1-2
size: -
length: 14
V: TRBV30
DNA: TGTGCCTGGTCCCCGGGGGGGGGCGCGCGGGGCTACACCTTC
CDR3: CAWSPGGGARGYTF

D: TRBD1
J: TRBJ2-7
size: -
length: 14
V: TRBV7-2
DNA: TGTGCCAGCAGCCCCGGGACAGGGAAGTACGAGCAGTACTTC
CDR3: CASSPGTGKYEQYF

D: TRBD1
J: TRBJ2-5
size: -
length: 15
V: TRBV13
DNA: TGTGCCAGCAGACAGGACAGGGGCCTACAAGAGACCCAGTACTTC
CDR3: CASRQDRGLQETQYF

D: -
J: TRBJ1-2
size: once
length: 16
V: TRBV7-9
DNA: TGTGCCAGCAGCTCACCCGCCGGGGGATCGCTTTATGGCTACACCTTC
CDR3: CASSSPAGGSLYGYTF

D: -
J: TRBJ2-7
size: -
length: 13
V: TRBV10-3
DNA: TGTGCCATTGCCCCTGCTAGCCCAGGCGAGCAGTACTTC
CDR3: CAIAPASPGEQYF

D: TRBD2
J: TRBJ2-7
size: -
length: 15
V: TRBV6-6
DNA: TGTGCCAGCAGTATTCCGGGACTAGCGGCCTACGAGCAGTACTTC
CDR3: CASSIPGLAAYEQYF

D: -
J: TRBJ1-1
size: -
length: 14
V: TRBV11-2
DNA: TGTGCCAGCAGCTTAGTTTCGTGGAGCACTGAAGCTTTCTTT
CDR3: CASSLVSWSTEAFF

D: -
J: TRBJ1-1
size: -
length: 16
V: TRBV10-2
DNA: TGCGCCAGCAGACACAATAACAGGGCCATGAACACTGAAGCTTTCTTT
CDR3: CASRHNNRAMNTEAFF

D: -
J: TRBJ2-2
size: -
length: 13
V: TRBV5-8
DNA: TGTGCCAGCAGCCCACGCGTGACCGGGGAGCTGTTTTTT
CDR3: CASSPRVTGELFF

D: -
J: TRBJ2-5
size: -
length: 15
V: TRBV5-1
DNA: TGCGCCAGCAGCTTGGGACTGTCTCCTCCCGAGACCCAGTACTTC
CDR3: CASSLGLSPPETQYF

D: TRBD2
J: TRBJ2-1
size: -
length: 16
V: TRBV24-1
DNA: TGTGCCACCAGTGCTGGGCTAGCGGGGCTCTACAATGAGCAGTTCTTC
CDR3: CATSAGLAGLYNEQFF

D: -
J: TRBJ1-4
size: -
length: 17
V: TRBV4-1
DNA: TGCGCCAGCAGCCCGGTCGACAGGATGATCTCTTACGAAAAACTGTTTTTT
CDR3: CASSPVDRMISYEKLFF

D: TRBD2
J: TRBJ2-5
size: -
length: 14
V: TRBV18
DNA: TGTGCCAGCTCGCGACTAGCGGGAGGGGAGACCCAGTACTTC
CDR3: CASSRLAGGETQYF

D: -
J: TRBJ1-3
size: -
length: 16
V: TRBV5-1
DNA: TGCGCCAGCAGCACTCTGACCGGCGCGGCGGGAAACACCATATATTTT
CDR3: CASSTLTGAAGNTIYF

D: TRBD1
J: TRBJ1-6
size: -
length: 17
V: TRBV10-2
DNA: TGCGCCAGCAGTGAGTCCGGGACAGCGTATTATAATTCACCCCTCCACTTT
CDR3: CASSESGTAYYNSPLHF

D: TRBD2
J: TRBJ2-7
size: -
length: 14
V: TRBV5-1
DNA: TGCGCCAGCAGCGAGACTAGCCTCAAGGGCGAGCAGTACTTC
CDR3: CASSETSLKGEQYF

D: -
J: TRBJ1-2
size: -
length: 15
V: TRBV4-2
DNA: TGTGCCAGCAGCCAAGACGGAGCCGCTAACTATGGCTACACCTTC
CDR3: CASSQDGAANYGYTF

D: TRBD1
J: TRBJ2-2
size: once
length: 18
V: TRBV4-1
DNA: TGCGCCAGCAGCCAAAAACCAAACAGGGGCATGAACACCGGGGAGCTGTTTTTT
CDR3: CASSQKPNRGMNTGELFF

D: -
J: TRBJ2-2
size: -
length: 15
V: TRBV5-1
DNA: TGCGCCAGCAGTCTAACGAGGCGAGGCACCGGGGAGCTGTTTTTT
CDR3: CASSLTRRGTGELFF

D: -
J: TRBJ2-1
size: -
length: 15
V: TRBV27
DNA: TGTGCCAGCAGTTTAGGCATAGGGGTGGGTAATGAGCAGTTCTTC
CDR3: CASSLGIGVGNEQFF

D: -
J: TRBJ2-3
size: -
length: 16
V: TRBV9
DNA: TGTGCCAGCAGCGCCTCCGGGACTTTGGGCACAGATACGCAGTATTTT
CDR3: CASSASGTLGTDTQYF

D: TRBD1
J: TRBJ1-5
size: -
length: 15
V: TRBV24-1
DNA: TGTGCCACCAGTGAAGGACAGGGATTCAATCAGCCCCAGCATTTT
CDR3: CATSEGQGFNQPQHF

D: TRBD2
J: TRBJ2-7
size: -
length: 14
V: TRBV5-1
DNA: TGCGCCAGCAGCTCCGGGACTAGCGGCTACGAGCAGTACTTC
CDR3: CASSSGTSGYEQYF

D: -
J: TRBJ2-2
size: -
length: 12
V: TRBV19
DNA: TGTGCCAGTACCCCTGCGGCCGGGGAGCTGTTTTTT
CDR3: CASTPAAGELFF

D: TRBD1
J: TRBJ1-3
size: -
length: 14
V: TRBV29-1
DNA: TGCAGCGTTGTCCAGGGGGAGAGCGGAAACACCATATATTTT
CDR3: CSVVQGESGNTIYF

D: TRBD2
J: TRBJ2-5
size: -
length: 15
V: TRBV2
DNA: TGTGCCAGCAGTTATGCACTAGCGGGACGTGAGACCCAGTACTTC
CDR3: CASSYALAGRETQYF

D: -
J: TRBJ1-1
size: -
length: 15
V: TRBV19
DNA: TGTGCCAGTAGTATAGGGGCCAGTGAGAACACTGAAGCTTTCTTT
CDR3: CASSIGASENTEAFF

D: TRBD1
J: TRBJ1-6
size: -
length: 15
V: TRBV19
DNA: TGTGCCAGTAGTATAGACGGGACAGGATCTTCACCCCTCCACTTT
CDR3: CASSIDGTGSSPLHF

D: TRBD1
J: TRBJ2-2
size: -
length: 19
V: TRBV10-2
DNA: TGCGCCAGCCCTCAATGGCGAAGGGGGCAGGTGACTAACACCGGGGAGCTGTTTTTT
CDR3: CASPQWRRGQVTNTGELFF

D: -
J: TRBJ1-2
size: -
length: 15
V: TRBV7-9
DNA: TGTGCCAGCAGCGGGGTAGGAAGGGACAAGTATGGCTACACCTTC
CDR3: CASSGVGRDKYGYTF

D: -
J: TRBJ2-1
size: -
length: 15
V: TRBV19
DNA: TGTGCCAGTAGTATTTGGGACTTCGGACGTAATGAGCAGTTCTTC
CDR3: CASSIWDFGRNEQFF

D: -
J: TRBJ1-1
size: once
length: 13
V: TRBV6-5
DNA: TGTGCCAGCAGTTACTCCAGGGGTCTTGAAGCTTTCTTT
CDR3: CASSYSRGLEAFF

D: TRBD2
J: TRBJ2-1
size: once
length: 14
V: TRBV5-4
DNA: TGTGCCAGCAGTCCGACTAGCGGGAGGAATGAGCAGTTCTTC
CDR3: CASSPTSGRNEQFF

D: -
J: TRBJ2-7
size: -
length: 15
V: TRBV6-5
DNA: TGTGCCAGCGCTGACCCAGGTCTGGGCTCCTACGAGCAGTACTTC
CDR3: CASADPGLGSYEQYF

D: -
J: TRBJ2-1
size: -
length: 16
V: TRBV7-8
DNA: TGTGCCAGCAGCTTAGTGGGCAGGGCCTCCGGTGTTGAGCAGTTCTTC
CDR3: CASSLVGRASGVEQFF

D: TRBD2
J: TRBJ2-1
size: -
length: 18
V: TRBV19
DNA: TGTGCCAGTAGTATAAGACTAGCGGGAGCGGTCTCCTACAATGAGCAGTTCTTC
CDR3: CASSIRLAGAVSYNEQFF

D: -
J: TRBJ2-7
size: -
length: 12
V: TRBV7-9
DNA: TGTGCCAGCAGCTATGAGACCTACGAGCAGTACTTC
CDR3: CASSYETYEQYF